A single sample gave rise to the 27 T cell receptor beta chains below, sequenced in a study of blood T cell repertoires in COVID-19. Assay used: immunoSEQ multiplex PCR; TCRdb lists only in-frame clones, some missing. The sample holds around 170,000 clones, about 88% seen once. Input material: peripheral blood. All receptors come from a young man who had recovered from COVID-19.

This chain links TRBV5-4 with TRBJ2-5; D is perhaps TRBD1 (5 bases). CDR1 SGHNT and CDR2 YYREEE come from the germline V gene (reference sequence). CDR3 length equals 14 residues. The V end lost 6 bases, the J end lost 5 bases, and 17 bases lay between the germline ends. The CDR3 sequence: CASNTGRVGETQYF. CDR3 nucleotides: TGTGCCAGCAATACCGGCAGGGTGGGGGAGACCCAGTACTTC.

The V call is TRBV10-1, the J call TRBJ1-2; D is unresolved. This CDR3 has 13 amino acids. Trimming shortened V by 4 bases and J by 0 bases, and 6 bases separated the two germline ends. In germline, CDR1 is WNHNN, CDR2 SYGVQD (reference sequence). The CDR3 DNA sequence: TGCGCCAGCAGTGCGGTTTCTAACTATGGCTACACCTTC. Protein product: CASSAVSNYGYTF.

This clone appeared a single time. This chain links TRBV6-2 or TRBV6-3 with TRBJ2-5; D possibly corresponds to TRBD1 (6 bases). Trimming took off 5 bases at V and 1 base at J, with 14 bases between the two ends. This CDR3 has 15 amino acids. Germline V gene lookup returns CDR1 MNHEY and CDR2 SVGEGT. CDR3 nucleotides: TGTGCCAGCAGTCGACGGTTGGGGGCCCAAGAGACCCAGTACTTC. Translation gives CASSRRLGAQETQYF.

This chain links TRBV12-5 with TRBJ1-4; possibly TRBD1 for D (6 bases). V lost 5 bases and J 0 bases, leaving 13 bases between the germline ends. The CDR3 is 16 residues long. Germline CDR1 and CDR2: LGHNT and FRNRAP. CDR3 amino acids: CASGLGQPATNEKLFF. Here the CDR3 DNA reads TGTGCTAGTGGTCTCGGACAGCCTGCAACTAATGAAAAACTGTTTTTT. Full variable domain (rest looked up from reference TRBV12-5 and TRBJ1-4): DARVTQTPRHKVTEMGQEVTMRCQPILGHNTVFWYRQTMMQGLELLAYFRNRAPLDDSGMPKDRFSAEMPDATLATLKIQPSEPRDSAVYFCASGLGQPATNEKLFFGSGTQLSVL.

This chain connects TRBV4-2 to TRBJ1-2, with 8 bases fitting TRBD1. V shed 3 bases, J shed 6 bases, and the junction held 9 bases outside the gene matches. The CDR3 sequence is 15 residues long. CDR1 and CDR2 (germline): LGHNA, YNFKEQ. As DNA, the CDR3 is TGTGCCAGCAGCCACGTCGGACAGGGAGGGGATGGCTACACCTTC. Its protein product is CASSHVGQGGDGYTF.

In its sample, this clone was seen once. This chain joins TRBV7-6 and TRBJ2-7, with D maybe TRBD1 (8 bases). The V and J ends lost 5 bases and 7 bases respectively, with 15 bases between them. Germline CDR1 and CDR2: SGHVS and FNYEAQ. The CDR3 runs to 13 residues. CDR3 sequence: CASSPNRGGEQYF. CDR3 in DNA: TGTGCCAGCAGCCCGAACAGGGGGGGGGAGCAGTACTTC. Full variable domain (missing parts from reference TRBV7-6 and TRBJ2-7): GAGVSQSPRYKVTKRGQDVALRCDPISGHVSLYWYRQALGQGPEFLTYFNYEAQQDKSGLPNDRFSAERPEGSISTLTIQRTEQRDSAMYRCASSPNRGGEQYFGPGTRLTVT.

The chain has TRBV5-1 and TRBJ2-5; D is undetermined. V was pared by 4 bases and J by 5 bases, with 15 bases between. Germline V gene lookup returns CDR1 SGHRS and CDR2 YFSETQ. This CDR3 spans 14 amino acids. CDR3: CASSPEATRETQYF. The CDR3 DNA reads TGCGCCAGCAGCCCGGAAGCCACGAGGGAGACCCAGTACTTC. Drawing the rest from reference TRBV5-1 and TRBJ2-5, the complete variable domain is KAGVTQTPRYLIKTRGQQVTLSCSPISGHRSVSWYQQTPGQGLQFLFEYFSETQRNKGNFPGRFSGRQFSNSRSEMNVSTLELGDSALYLCASSPEATRETQYFGPGTRLLVL.

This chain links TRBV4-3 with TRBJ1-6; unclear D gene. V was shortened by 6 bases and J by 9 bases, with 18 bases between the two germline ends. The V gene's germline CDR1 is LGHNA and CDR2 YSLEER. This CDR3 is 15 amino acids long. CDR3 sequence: CASRSGLTSFSPLHF. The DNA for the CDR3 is TGCGCCAGCAGATCTGGACTGACCAGTTTTTCACCCCTCCACTTT.

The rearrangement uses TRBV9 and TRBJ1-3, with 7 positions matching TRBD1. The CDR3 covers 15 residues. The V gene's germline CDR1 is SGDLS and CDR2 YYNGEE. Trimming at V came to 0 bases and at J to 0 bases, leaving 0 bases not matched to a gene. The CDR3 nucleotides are TGTGCCAGCAGCGTAGGGGACAGCTCTGGAAACACCATATATTTT. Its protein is CASSVGDSSGNTIYF.

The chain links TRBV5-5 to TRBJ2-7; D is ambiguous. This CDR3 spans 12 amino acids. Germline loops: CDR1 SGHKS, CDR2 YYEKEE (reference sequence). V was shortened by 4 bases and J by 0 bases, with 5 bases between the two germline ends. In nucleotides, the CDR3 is TGTGCCAGCAGCCTTTTCTCCTACGAGCAGTACTTC. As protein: CASSLFSYEQYF.

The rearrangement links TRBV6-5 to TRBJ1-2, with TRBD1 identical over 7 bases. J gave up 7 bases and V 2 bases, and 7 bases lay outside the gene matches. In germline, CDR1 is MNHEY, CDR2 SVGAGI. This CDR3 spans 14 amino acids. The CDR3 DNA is TGTGCCAGCAGTTACACACGACAGGGCGTTGGCTACACCTTC. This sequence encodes CASSYTRQGVGYTF.

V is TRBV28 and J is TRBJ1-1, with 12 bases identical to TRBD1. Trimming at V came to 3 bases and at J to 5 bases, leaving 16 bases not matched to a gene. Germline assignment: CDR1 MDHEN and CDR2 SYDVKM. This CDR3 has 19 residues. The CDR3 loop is CASSLDYARDRGRGTEAFF. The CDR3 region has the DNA TGTGCCAGCAGTTTGGATTATGCAAGGGACAGGGGGCGAGGAACTGAAGCTTTCTTT.

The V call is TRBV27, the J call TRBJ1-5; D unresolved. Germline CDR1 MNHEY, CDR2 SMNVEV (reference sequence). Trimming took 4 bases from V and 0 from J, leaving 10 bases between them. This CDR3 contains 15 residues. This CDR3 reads CASSYLGYSNQPQHF. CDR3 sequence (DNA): TGTGCCAGCAGTTACCTGGGCTATAGCAATCAGCCCCAGCATTTT.

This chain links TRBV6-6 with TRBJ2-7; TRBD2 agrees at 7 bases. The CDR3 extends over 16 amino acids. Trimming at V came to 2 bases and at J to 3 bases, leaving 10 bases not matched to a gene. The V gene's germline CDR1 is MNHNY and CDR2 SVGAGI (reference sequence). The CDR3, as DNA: TGTGCCAGCAGTTACGGGGGGGGACGGTCCCTCTACGAGCAGTACTTC. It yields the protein CASSYGGGRSLYEQYF.

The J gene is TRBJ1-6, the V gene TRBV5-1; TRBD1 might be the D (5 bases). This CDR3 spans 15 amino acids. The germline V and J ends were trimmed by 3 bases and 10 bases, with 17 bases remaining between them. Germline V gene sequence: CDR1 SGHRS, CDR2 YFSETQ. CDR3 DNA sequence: TGCGCCAGCAGCTCCGTGACAGACTTGGGCTCACCCCTCCACTTT. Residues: CASSSVTDLGSPLHF.

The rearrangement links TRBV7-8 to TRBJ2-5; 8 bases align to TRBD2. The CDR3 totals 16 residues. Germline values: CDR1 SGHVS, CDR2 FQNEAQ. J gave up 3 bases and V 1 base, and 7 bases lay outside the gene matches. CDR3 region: CASSLVGGRTEETQYF. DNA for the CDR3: TGTGCCAGCAGCTTAGTAGGCGGGAGGACCGAAGAGACCCAGTACTTC.

The DNA for the CDR3 is TGTGCCAGCAGCTTAGTTGTGGGCGCAGGCACTGAAGCTTTCTTT. Its protein is CASSLVVGAGTEAFF. The chain couples TRBV7-9 to TRBJ1-1; D gene uncertain. Trimming left V 1 base short and J 4 bases short, with 13 bases between. The CDR3 length is 15 residues. Germline CDR1 SEHNR, CDR2 FQNEAQ (reference sequence).

The CDR3 sequence is CAISESRDSTSLHYGYTF. CDR3 nucleotides: TGTGCCATCAGTGAGTCGAGAGACAGCACGTCGCTTCACTATGGCTACACCTTC. This sequence joins TRBV10-3 and TRBJ1-2; D may be TRBD1 (5 bases). The germline V gene has CDR1 ENHRY and CDR2 SYGVKD. The ends were cut back, 0 bases at V and 3 bases at J, with 20 bases in the middle. This CDR3 spans 18 amino acids.

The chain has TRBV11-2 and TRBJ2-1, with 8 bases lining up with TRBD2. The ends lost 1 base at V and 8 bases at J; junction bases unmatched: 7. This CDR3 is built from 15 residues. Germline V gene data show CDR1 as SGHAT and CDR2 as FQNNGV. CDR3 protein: CASSLAAAGVYEQFF. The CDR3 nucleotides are TGTGCCAGCAGCTTAGCGGCAGCGGGAGTCTATGAGCAGTTCTTC.

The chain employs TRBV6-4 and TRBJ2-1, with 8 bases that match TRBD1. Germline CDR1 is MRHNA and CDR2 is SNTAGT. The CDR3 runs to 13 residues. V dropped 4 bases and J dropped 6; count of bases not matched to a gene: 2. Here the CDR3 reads CASSVDRGNEQFF. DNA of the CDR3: TGTGCCAGCAGTGTCGACAGGGGCAATGAGCAGTTCTTC.

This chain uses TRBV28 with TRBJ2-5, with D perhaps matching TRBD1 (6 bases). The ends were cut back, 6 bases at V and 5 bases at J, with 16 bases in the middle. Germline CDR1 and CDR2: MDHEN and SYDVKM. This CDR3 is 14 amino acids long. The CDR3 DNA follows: TGTGCCAGCAGCTCAGGGGCGGTGGGGGAGACCCAGTACTTC. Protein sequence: CASSSGAVGETQYF.

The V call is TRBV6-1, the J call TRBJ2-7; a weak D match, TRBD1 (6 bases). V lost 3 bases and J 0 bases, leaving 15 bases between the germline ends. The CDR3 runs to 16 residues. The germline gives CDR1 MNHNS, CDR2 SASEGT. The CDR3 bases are TGTGCCAGCAGTGACCCTTGGACAGTACACTCCTACGAGCAGTACTTC. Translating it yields CASSDPWTVHSYEQYF.

Here the CDR3 DNA reads TGTGCCAGCAGCATAAGACAGGATCAGCCCCAGCATTTT. This translates into CASSIRQDQPQHF. The J gene is TRBJ1-5, the V gene TRBV7-2, with TRBD1 as a possible D gene (6 bases). The CDR3 length is 13 residues. V lost 5 bases and J lost 5, with 10 bases in between. Germline V gives CDR1 SGHTA, CDR2 FQGNSA.

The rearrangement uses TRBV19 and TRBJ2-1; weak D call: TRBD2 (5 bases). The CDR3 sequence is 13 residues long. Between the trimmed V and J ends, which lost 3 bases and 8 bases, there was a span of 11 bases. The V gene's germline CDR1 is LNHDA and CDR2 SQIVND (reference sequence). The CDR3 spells CASSIRAGDEQFF. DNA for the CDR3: TGTGCCAGTAGTATTAGGGCCGGGGATGAGCAGTTCTTC.

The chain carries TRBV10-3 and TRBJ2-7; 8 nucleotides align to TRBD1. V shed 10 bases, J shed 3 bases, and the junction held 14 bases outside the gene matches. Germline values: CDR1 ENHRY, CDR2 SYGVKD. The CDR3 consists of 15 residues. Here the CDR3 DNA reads TGTGCCACCGCCCGCACCGGGACAGGTTACTACGAGCAGTACTTC. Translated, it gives CATARTGTGYYEQYF.

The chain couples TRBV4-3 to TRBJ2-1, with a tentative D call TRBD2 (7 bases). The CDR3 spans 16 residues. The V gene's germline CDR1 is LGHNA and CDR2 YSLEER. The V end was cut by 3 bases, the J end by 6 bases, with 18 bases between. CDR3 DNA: TGCGCCAGCAGCCAGGGGGCGGGAGTTGTTGGCAATGAGCAGTTCTTC. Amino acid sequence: CASSQGAGVVGNEQFF.

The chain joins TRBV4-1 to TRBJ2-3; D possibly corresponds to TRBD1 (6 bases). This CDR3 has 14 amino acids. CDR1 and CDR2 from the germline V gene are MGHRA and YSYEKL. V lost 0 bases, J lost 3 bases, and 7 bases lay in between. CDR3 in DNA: TGCGCCAGCAGCCAAGAAGGGACAACAGATACGCAGTATTTT. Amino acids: CASSQEGTTDTQYF.